The 25 T cell receptor beta chains in this list originate from one sample, sequenced in a study of T cell changes during pregnancy in multiple sclerosis. Some clones are missing from TCRdb's copy, which holds only in-frame ones; the method was immunoSEQ multiplex PCR. The data show 29,000 or so clones, around nine tenths seen once. Sequencing used CD8+ T cells from peripheral blood mononuclear cells, obtained after pregnancy. The receptor set was obtained from a female donor with multiple sclerosis, enrolled in a pregnancy study.

The rearrangement links TRBV5-4 to TRBJ2-7, with 9 nucleotides matching TRBD2. After removal of 4 bases from V and 5 bases from J, the junction contained 10 bases not matched to a gene. The CDR3 spans 15 residues. Germline loops: CDR1 SGHNT, CDR2 YYREEE (reference sequence). In nucleotides, the CDR3 is TGTGCCAGCAGCGCTCCCCTGGCGGGAGGGAACGAGCAGTACTTC. Its translation is CASSAPLAGGNEQYF. The whole variable domain, filled in from reference TRBV5-4 and TRBJ2-7, reads ETGVTQSPTHLIKTRGQQVTLRCSSQSGHNTVSWYQQALGQGPQFIFQYYREEENGRGNFPPRFSGLQFPNYSSELNVNALELDDSALYLCASSAPLAGGNEQYFGPGTRLTVT.

The chain recombines TRBV11-3 with TRBJ2-7; D perhaps matches TRBD2 (5 bases). The CDR3 runs 14 residues. V lost 6 bases, J lost 3 bases, and 15 bases lay in between. Germline CDR1 is SGHNT and CDR2 is YENEEA. In DNA, the CDR3 is TGTGCCAGCAGACCCTGGGGAGCGAGCTACGAGCAGTACTTC. Encoded protein: CASRPWGASYEQYF. The full variable domain, rest sourced from reference TRBV11-3 and TRBJ2-7, is EAGVVQSPRYKIIEKKQPVAFWCNPISGHNTLYWYLQNLGQGPELLIRYENEEAVDDSQLPKDRFSAERLKGVDSTLKIQPAELGDSAVYLCASRPWGASYEQYFGPGTRLTVT.

The J gene is TRBJ1-3, the V gene TRBV6-1, with D uncertain. The CDR3 spans 14 residues. Germline CDR1 reads MNHNS; CDR2 reads SASEGT. V gave up 6 bases and J gave up 8 bases, with 17 bases separating them. The CDR3 region has the DNA TGTGCCAGCAGGGAACGACCCCTAGAGGACACCATATATTTT. It codes for CASRERPLEDTIYF.

The chain carries TRBV28 and TRBJ2-7; the D is unclear. Germline V gives CDR1 MDHEN, CDR2 SYDVKM. V was shortened by 3 bases and J by 2 bases, with 8 bases between the two germline ends. The CDR3 is 13 residues long. CDR3 DNA: TGTGCCAGCAGTTTCACGGAGACCTACGAGCAGTACTTC. This codes for CASSFTETYEQYF.

The CDR3 reads CASILSGPTDTQYF. The CDR3 DNA reads as TGTGCCAGCATTTTGTCAGGGCCCACAGATACGCAGTATTTT. The genes are TRBV6-1 and TRBJ2-3; D possibly corresponds to TRBD1 (5 bases). The CDR3 totals 14 residues. Trimming stripped 7 bases from V and 2 bases from J, with 13 bases between. From germline, CDR1 is MNHNS and CDR2 SASEGT.

This chain joins TRBV4-2 and TRBJ2-7, with TRBD2 as a possible D gene (5 bases). The CDR3 totals 16 residues. CDR1 and CDR2 from the germline V gene are LGHNA and YNFKEQ. The V and J ends lost 2 bases and 0 bases respectively, with 14 bases between them. The DNA of the CDR3 is TGTGCCAGCAGCCAACCACCCGGGATGAGCTCCTACGAGCAGTACTTC. It specifies CASSQPPGMSSYEQYF.

V usage is TRBV19 and J usage is TRBJ2-3; TRBD2 matches at 9 bases. The CDR3 totals 15 residues. Unmatched junction bases numbered 6, after V lost 7 bases and J lost 1 base. The germline gives CDR1 LNHDA, CDR2 SQIVND (reference sequence). The CDR3 spells CASKREVSGTDTQYF. CDR3 DNA sequence: TGTGCCAGTAAGCGGGAGGTATCGGGCACAGATACGCAGTATTTT.

The chain combines TRBV4-3 with TRBJ1-2; D gene uncertain. Germline V gene data show CDR1 as LGHNA and CDR2 as YSLEER. Trimming left V 0 bases short and J 5 bases short, with 19 bases between. The CDR3 loop spans 17 amino acids. In DNA, the CDR3 is TGCGCCAGCAGCCAAGATAGGAGGACCCCCAGAGCGTATGGCTACACCTTC. It codes for CASSQDRRTPRAYGYTF.

This rearrangement joins TRBV4-1 to TRBJ1-1; tentative D call: TRBD1 (5 bases). CDR1 and CDR2 from the germline V gene are MGHRA and YSYEKL. Trimming took 0 bases from V and 2 from J, leaving 10 bases between them. CDR3 length equals 15 residues. CDR3 sequence reads: CASSQDLDINTEAFF. In DNA form, the CDR3 reads TGCGCCAGCAGCCAAGATTTGGACATAAACACTGAAGCTTTCTTT.

Only one count was recorded for this clone. The chain combines TRBV18 with TRBJ2-1; 8 bases agree with TRBD2. Germline V gene data show CDR1 as KGHSH and CDR2 as LQKENI. The CDR3 runs to 17 residues. Losses at the gene ends were 3 bases for V and 4 bases for J; bases not matched to a gene: 11. The DNA of the CDR3 is TGTGCCAGCTCACCTTTAGCGGGACCGGAACAGTACAATGAGCAGTTCTTC. It specifies CASSPLAGPEQYNEQFF.

V and J are TRBV6-5 and TRBJ2-7; 7 bases are shared with TRBD2. The V gene's germline CDR1 is MNHEY and CDR2 SVGAGI. After removal of 5 bases from V and 0 bases from J, the junction contained 1 base not matched to a gene. The CDR3 totals 13 residues. The CDR3 DNA reads TGTGCCAGCAGTCGGACTAGCTCCTACGAGCAGTACTTC. It codes for CASSRTSSYEQYF.

The V and J genes are TRBV6-6 and TRBJ1-2; D uncertain. CDR1 is MNHNY, CDR2 SVGAGI, per germline (reference sequence). The CDR3 covers 13 residues. Trimming took off 2 bases at V and 4 bases at J, with 8 bases between the two ends. CDR3 region: CASSYEEAYGYTF. CDR3 in DNA: TGTGCCAGCAGTTACGAGGAAGCCTATGGCTACACCTTC.

A word on this clone: The same CDR3 is also encoded by other DNA sequences in this sample. The chain recombines TRBV5-6 with TRBJ1-2; 11 nucleotides align to TRBD1. The germline CDR1 and CDR2 sequences are SGHDT and YYEEEE. V shed 5 bases, J shed 5 bases, and the junction held 5 bases outside the gene matches. This CDR3 has 14 residues. CDR3 in amino acids: CASSSGTGGYGYTF. CDR3 nucleotide sequence: TGTGCCAGCAGTTCCGGGACAGGGGGTTATGGCTACACCTTC.

In its sample, this clone was seen once. The V gene is TRBV10-2, the J gene TRBJ2-7; TRBD2 agrees at 9 bases. Looked up from germline, CDR1 is WSHSY and CDR2 is SAAADI. The length of the CDR3 is 18 residues. The ends lost 0 bases at V and 1 base at J; junction bases unmatched: 10. CDR3 in DNA: TGCGCCAGCAGTGAGTCGGGTAGCGGGAGCCACCCTTCCTACGAGCAGTACTTC. Translation: CASSESGSGSHPSYEQYF.

The chain combines TRBV29-1 with TRBJ1-1; D ambiguous. The CDR3 is 12 amino acids. The germline CDR1 and CDR2 sequences are SQVTM and ANQGSEA. With 7 bases removed from V and 0 bases from J, the gap between germline ends came to 9 bases. CDR3 sequence reads: CSGGGMNTEAFF. The CDR3 nucleotides are TGCAGCGGGGGAGGGATGAACACTGAAGCTTTCTTT.

This clone was seen only once. The chain has TRBV29-1 and TRBJ2-1; D is ambiguous. The CDR3 sequence is 13 residues long. Between the trimmed V and J ends, which lost 7 bases and 6 bases, there was a span of 16 bases. Per germline, CDR1 SQVTM and CDR2 ANQGSEA. In DNA, the CDR3 is TGCAGCGCCACGATGAGGATAACCAATGAGCAGTTCTTC. Protein product: CSATMRITNEQFF.

This clone occurred once. V and J are TRBV6-1 and TRBJ2-5, with 8 positions matching TRBD1. This CDR3 is 12 amino acids long. Germline values: CDR1 MNHNS, CDR2 SASEGT. Trimming removed 11 bases from V and 2 bases from J; junction bases left unmatched: 4. DNA of the CDR3: TGTGCCGGAGGGACAGGTCAAGAGACCCAGTACTTC. It encodes CAGGTGQETQYF.

The genes are TRBV7-6 and TRBJ2-7, with 9 bases fitting TRBD1. V shed 0 bases and J 3 bases; nucleotides not matched to a gene: 3. The CDR3 loop spans 15 amino acids. Per the germline V gene, CDR1 is SGHVS and CDR2 is FNYEAQ. The CDR3 DNA reads TGTGCCAGCAGCTTAGCTGAGGGACAGGGCTACGAGCAGTACTTC. This sequence encodes CASSLAEGQGYEQYF.

V usage is TRBV9 and J usage is TRBJ2-5; 12 positions match TRBD2. V shed 3 bases and J 4 bases; nucleotides not matched to a gene: 7. Germline loops: CDR1 SGDLS, CDR2 YYNGEE. The CDR3 runs 16 residues. The CDR3 region is CASSAPSGRALETQYF. Written as DNA, the CDR3 is TGTGCCAGCAGCGCACCTAGCGGGAGGGCTTTAGAGACCCAGTACTTC.

The chain carries TRBV29-1 and TRBJ2-5; 7 nucleotides agree with TRBD1. Trimming took 7 bases from V and 3 from J; bases not matched to a gene: 5. The germline gives CDR1 SQVTM, CDR2 ANQGSEA. The CDR3 spans 12 residues. This CDR3 reads CSGYDREETQYF. CDR3 coding DNA: TGCAGCGGCTACGACAGGGAAGAGACCCAGTACTTC.

J is TRBJ2-1 and V is TRBV29-1; 8 bases line up with TRBD2. Trimming took 1 base from V and 8 from J; bases not matched to a gene: 10. Germline assignment: CDR1 SQVTM and CDR2 ANQGSEA. This CDR3 contains 15 residues. CDR3 in DNA: TGCAGCGTTGAAGTCGTAGGGACTAGAAGAGATGAGCAGTTCTTC. It is translated as CSVEVVGTRRDEQFF.

The genes are TRBV30 and TRBJ2-7; no clear D gene. Looked up from germline, CDR1 is GTSNPN and CDR2 is SVGIG (reference sequence). This CDR3 is 13 amino acids long. The germline V and J ends were trimmed by 2 bases and 2 bases, with 10 bases remaining between them. CDR3 sequence: CAWSNSLAYEQYF. The CDR3 nucleotides are TGTGCCTGGAGTAATTCGCTAGCCTACGAGCAGTACTTC.

This sequence joins TRBV29-1 and TRBJ1-1, with D possibly matching TRBD1 (6 bases). Per the germline V gene, CDR1 is SQVTM and CDR2 is ANQGSEA. This CDR3 is built from 9 residues. V gave up 6 bases and J gave up 14 bases, with 13 bases separating them. The CDR3 here is CSVNEDRFF. The CDR3 DNA reads as TGCAGCGTCAACGAGGACAGATTCTTT.

The chain recombines TRBV27 with TRBJ2-7; the match to TRBD1 covers 7 bases. Per the germline V gene, CDR1 is MNHEY and CDR2 is SMNVEV (reference sequence). The CDR3 runs 16 residues. Trimming at V came to 0 bases and at J to 4 bases, leaving 9 bases not matched to a gene. The CDR3 DNA sequence: TGTGCCAGCAGTTTATCGGCCGGACAGGTTCAATACGAGCAGTACTTC. It is translated as CASSLSAGQVQYEQYF.

This sequence joins TRBV5-5 and TRBJ2-7; D perhaps matches TRBD1 (6 bases). The ends were cut back, 2 bases at V and 2 bases at J, with 11 bases in the middle. CDR1 and CDR2 (germline): SGHKS, YYEKEE (reference sequence). The CDR3 runs to 14 residues. The CDR3 coding sequence is TGTGCCAGCAGCTTTTCCAGGGGACCCTACGAGCAGTACTTC. Translating gives CASSFSRGPYEQYF.